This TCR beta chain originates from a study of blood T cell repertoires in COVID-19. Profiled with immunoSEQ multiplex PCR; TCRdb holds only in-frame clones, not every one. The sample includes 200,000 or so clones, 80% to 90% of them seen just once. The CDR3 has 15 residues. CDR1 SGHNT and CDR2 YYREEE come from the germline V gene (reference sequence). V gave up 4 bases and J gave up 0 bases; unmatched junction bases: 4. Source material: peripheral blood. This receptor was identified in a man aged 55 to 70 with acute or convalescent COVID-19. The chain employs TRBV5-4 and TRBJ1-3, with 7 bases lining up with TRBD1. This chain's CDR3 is CASSGGTASGNTIYF. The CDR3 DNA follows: TGTGCCAGCAGCGGAGGGACAGCCTCTGGAAACACCATATATTTT.